This entry is about one TCR beta chain. Its specificity is not known. This sample is part of a study of T cells in localized non-small cell lung cancer. Study findings and constraints: The tumor had only one region sequenced, so heterogeneity remains possible. Across samples, adjacent lung featured a median roughly 62 of the top 100 tumor clones. Uninvolved nearby lung showed the greatest T cell clonality, exceeding that found in tumor. The study linked higher blood T cell density to longer overall survival.

Measured with immunoSEQ multiplex PCR; TCRdb has only the in-frame clones, and not every one. This sample has 65,000 to 80,000 clones; roughly 80% occur once, and the top ten carry 1% to 1.5%. This CDR3 comprises 14 residues. The V gene's germline CDR1 is MGHDK and CDR2 SYGVNS. V dropped 6 bases and J dropped 3; count of bases not matched to a gene: 8. This receptor was obtained from an older female donor with stage I lung adenocarcinoma. The chain recombines TRBV25-1 with TRBJ2-7; 7 bases fit TRBD1. Sequenced here: peripheral blood, sampled before any cancer treatment. The CDR3 coding sequence is TGTGCCAGCAGACCTCCGGGACAGATCTACGAGCAGTACTTC. Translated, it gives CASRPPGQIYEQYF.